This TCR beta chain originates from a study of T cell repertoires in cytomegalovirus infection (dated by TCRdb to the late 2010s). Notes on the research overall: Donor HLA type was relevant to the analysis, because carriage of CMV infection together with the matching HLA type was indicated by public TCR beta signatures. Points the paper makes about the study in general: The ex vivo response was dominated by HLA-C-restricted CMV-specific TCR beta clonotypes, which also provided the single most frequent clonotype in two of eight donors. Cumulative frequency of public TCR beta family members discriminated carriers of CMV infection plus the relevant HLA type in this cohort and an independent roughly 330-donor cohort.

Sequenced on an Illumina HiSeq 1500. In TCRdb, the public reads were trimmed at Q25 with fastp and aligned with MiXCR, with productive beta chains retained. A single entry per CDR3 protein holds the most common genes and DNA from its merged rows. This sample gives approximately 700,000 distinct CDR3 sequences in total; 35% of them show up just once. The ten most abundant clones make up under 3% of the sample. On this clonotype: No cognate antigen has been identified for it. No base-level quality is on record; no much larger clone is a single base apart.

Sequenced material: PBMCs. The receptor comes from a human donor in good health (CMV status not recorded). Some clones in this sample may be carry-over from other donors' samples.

The DNA reads as follows: TGTGCCACAAACTTGGGACAGGGAGGGAGCAATCAGCCCCAGCATTTT. Its protein is CATNLGQGGSNQPQHF. The chain joins TRBV19 to TRBJ1-5; 9 bases in the junction line up with TRBD1. Trimmed from V: 10 bases; trimmed from J: 1 base; junction bases lacking a gene match: 11. Based on the germline V gene (reference sequence), the CDR1 and CDR2 sequences are LNHDA and SQIVND. From cysteine to phenylalanine, the CDR3 is 16 amino acids long. Only the CDR3 region is kept as DNA, spanning 48 bases read in frame from base 1.